Below, one T cell receptor beta chain is given with its context. The antigen is not known. Patients with Susac syndrome showed fulfilment of recently defined diagnostic criteria for definite or probable disease. Random-hexamer reverse transcription was applied to about 0.5 to 1 ug RNA. TCRdb reanalysed the immunoSEQ multiplex PCR reads using MiXCR and keeps one entry per CDR3 protein. The table shows hundreds of thousands of distinct CDR3 sequences, with over 90% occurring only once. The data are from a study of CD8 T cells in Susac syndrome. Regarding the study as a whole: None of the CD4+ T cell repertoires in Susac syndrome showed clonal expansion.

Trimming shortened V by 1 base and J by 7 bases, and 13 bases separated the two germline ends. Germline lookup yields CDR1 GTSNPN and CDR2 SVGIG (reference sequence). The CDR3 extends over 14 amino acids. Specimen: CD4+ T cells from PBMCs. The clonotype was recovered from a human donor with Susac syndrome. The genes are TRBV30 and TRBJ2-2; D is unclear. In DNA, the CDR3 is TGTGCCTGGAGTGCGGTTGTATCTATCGGGGAGCTGTTTTTT. Translated, it gives CAWSAVVSIGELFF. Complete variable domain (other parts from reference TRBV30 and TRBJ2-2): SQTIHQWPATLVQPVGSPLSLECTVEGTSNPNLYWYRQAAGRGLQLLFYSVGIGQISSEVPQNLSASRPQDRQFILSSKKLLLSDSGFYLCAWSAVVSIGELFFGEGSRLTVL.